This T cell receptor (beta chain) was identified in a study of CD8+ T cells in alopecia areata (dated by TCRdb to the late 2010s). Regarding the complete study: Treated patients were enrolled in an open-label pilot trial of oral tofacitinib at 5 to 10 mg twice daily for moderate-to-severe alopecia areata. Scalp clonality was compared among normal scalp (n=4), patchy alopecia areata scalp (n=8), and alopecia totalis/universalis scalp (n=8). In treated patients, disease severity was measured using the SALT score, which gives the percentage of scalp surface area affected. RNA was obtained with the PAXgene miRNA kit for fixed scalp, the miRNeasy kit for PBMCs, and the RNeasy kit for mouse skin. Biopsies were taken from tofacitinib-treated patients at baseline and at 4 and 24 weeks of treatment, and a later scalp biopsy was taken in several of the tofacitinib-treated patients. TCRbeta CDR3 regions were amplified by immunoSEQ multiplex PCR using 35 Vbeta forward and 13 Jbeta reverse primers. In both human patients and the C3H/HeJ mouse model, the study applied high-throughput TCRbeta sequencing to look at T cell clonal expansion in alopecia areata. Human TCRbeta sequencing covered scalp tissue and sorted CD4+ and CD8+ peripheral blood T cells from patchy and totalis/universalis alopecia areata patients and healthy controls. Patients stayed on tofacitinib for 6 to 18 months and then had 6 months of follow-up off drug so that delayed response and recurrence could be assessed.

Between the V and J ends, shortened by 7 bases and 0 bases respectively, the junction contains 21 bases. From the cysteine through the phenylalanine, the CDR3 covers 16 amino acids. Left in the record is the CDR3 DNA by itself, 48 bases read in frame from the first base. CDR1 SQVTM and CDR2 ANQGSEA are derived from the germline V gene. Paper-wide results and their limitations: Shared TCR sequences between patients were less evident than in mice, which may be partly attributable to HLA diversity in the patient population. Many expanded lesional clones were found to persist in scalp and blood during tofacitinib treatment, and relapse after treatment cessation may be partly explained by this persistence. Scalp TCR repertoire analysis is complicated because resident alphabeta T cells in normal human skin are also sequenced, whereas mouse skin is dominated by gammadelta T cells. The treated cohort was small, with a single nonresponder, so links between baseline CD8+ expansion and response need larger studies. Tofacitinib significantly lowered scalp clonality and the number of expanded CD8+ clones among the top 100 scalp clones. Compared with normal scalp, lesional scalp, particularly in alopecia totalis/universalis, had higher clonality and more expanded CD8+ clones, which suggests antigenic drive.

Libraries were built with the immunoSEQ multiplex PCR assay. RNA was extracted from all samples and reverse transcribed into cDNA, which served as template for TCR sequencing. SuperScript III was used to make first-strand cDNA, primed with a 2:1 mix of oligo-dT and random hexamers. A synthetic immune receptor repertoire was used to gauge amplification bias, and whatever bias remained was removed computationally. From the authors' description of their analysis: Raw reads were preprocessed to remove errors, and CDR3 was defined by IMGT conventions from the conserved cysteine to phenylalanine. Clonality was computed by normalizing Shannon entropy by log2 of the number of productive unique TCRs and subtracting the result from 1. Whether each scalp clone was CD4 or CD8 was inferred by checking scalp TCRbeta sequences against the CD4 and CD8 repertoires from sorted blood. TCRdb limited this immuneACCESS table to in-frame rearrangements with V and J called. A share of clones is missing; checked studies link under half to unresolved V genes, and the rest is unexplained. That table supplies the V and J calls and clone size; D and trimming were determined from the DNA. Across this sample there are about 200,000 clones, with 55% to 75% seen only once. Of the sample, 5.5% falls within the top ten clones.

The sample's time point, from its label and the paper: 24 weeks on oral tofacitinib. In light of the paper, this sample's treatment or condition label describes: oral pan-JAK inhibitor, 5-10 mg twice daily. Lesional scalp punch biopsies and peripheral blood were collected from alopecia areata patients. After PBMCs were isolated by density centrifugation and stained for CD3, CD4 and CD8, a FACSAria was used to sort CD4+ and CD8+ T cells. This clone was counted only a few times. This clone's antigen is unknown. No qualities accompany the bases; no much larger clone lies one base away. The sequence is built from TRBV29-1 and TRBJ1-2; the D gene is not confidently resolved. This sample comprised CD4+ T cells sorted from blood, obtained at week 24, from a patient treated with tofacitinib. The TCR originated in a human donor with alopecia areata. CDR3 sequence: CSADLSSTTANYGYTF. The nucleotide sequence reads TGCAGCGCCGACTTGTCCAGCACTACCGCTAACTATGGCTACACCTTC.